Given below is one TCR beta chain in context. The record originates from a study of blood T cell repertoires in COVID-19. Study summary: T cells, B-cell-depleted T cells, or PBMCs supplied cDNA or gDNA.

V lost 5 bases and J lost 1, with 12 bases in between. This CDR3 is built from 14 residues. Germline CDR1 and CDR2: PRHDT and FYEKMQ (reference sequence). Authors' processing steps: How many nucleated cells were present was estimated from reference gene primer amplification. Clones were sequenced by immunoSEQ multiplex PCR, and TCRdb holds only the in-frame ones, with some missing. V and J calls and clone size are as listed in that table; D and trimming were resolved from the DNA. The profile covers roughly 230,000 clones, with approximately 91% appearing a single time and more than 0.55% taken by the ten largest.

The V and J genes are TRBV13 and TRBJ2-7; the D gene is possibly TRBD1 (5 bases). The sequence came from a human donor in a cohort sampled during active COVID-19. The specimen sequenced was peripheral blood. CDR3: CASSQPYRSYEQYF. CDR3 coding DNA: TGTGCCAGCAGCCAACCCTACAGGTCCTACGAGCAGTACTTC.